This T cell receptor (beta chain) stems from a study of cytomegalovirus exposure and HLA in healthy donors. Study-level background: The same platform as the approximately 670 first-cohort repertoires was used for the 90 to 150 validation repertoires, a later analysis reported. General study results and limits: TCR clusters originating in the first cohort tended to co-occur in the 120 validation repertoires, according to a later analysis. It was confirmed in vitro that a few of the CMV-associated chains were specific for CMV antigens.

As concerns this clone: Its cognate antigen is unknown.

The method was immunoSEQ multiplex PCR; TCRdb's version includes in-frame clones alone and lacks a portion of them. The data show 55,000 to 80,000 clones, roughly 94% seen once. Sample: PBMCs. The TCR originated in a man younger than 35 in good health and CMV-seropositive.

CDR3 DNA: TGTGCCAGCAGTCTGCTACGGGGCTATGGCTACACCTTC. Amino acids: CASSLLRGYGYTF. The V call is TRBV27, the J call TRBJ1-2, with D unclear. The CDR3 is 13 residues long. CDR1 is MNHEY, CDR2 SMNVEV, per germline (reference sequence). Trimming took 5 bases from V and 4 from J, leaving 11 bases between them.